This T cell receptor beta chain was recorded in a study of T-cell memory formation after mild COVID-19. Trimming took 2 bases from V and 9 from J, leaving 19 bases between them. Germline V CDR1 and CDR2: SGHTA, FQGTGA. The CDR3 is 16 residues long. Comment on this clonotype: No antigen is known for it.

The study's findings and limits: Clones that shrank (day 15 to 85) were balanced CD4/CD8, whereas later expanders leaned CD4+. Contracting CD8+ clones were enriched in EMRA, CD4+ mainly in CM and EM.

TCRdb analysed the 5' RACE reads with MiXCR anew, one entry per CDR3 protein. This sample carries tens of thousands of distinct CDR3 sequences, 7% to 8% of them seen once, and the ten largest clones take around 28%. The sequencing sample was made of PBMCs or a T cell subset sorted from them (not recorded which). This TCR was sampled from a man in his late teens or twenties who had mild COVID-19 (a few samples of this study predate the infection). Cell type and time point are not known. The V and J genes are TRBV7-3 and TRBJ2-2, with D perhaps given as TRBD1 or TRBD2 (6 bases each). CDR3 nucleotides: TGTGCCAGCAGCTTATTTATCTTATGGGGGGCCCGGGAGCTGTTTTTT. Residues: CASSLFILWGARELFF.